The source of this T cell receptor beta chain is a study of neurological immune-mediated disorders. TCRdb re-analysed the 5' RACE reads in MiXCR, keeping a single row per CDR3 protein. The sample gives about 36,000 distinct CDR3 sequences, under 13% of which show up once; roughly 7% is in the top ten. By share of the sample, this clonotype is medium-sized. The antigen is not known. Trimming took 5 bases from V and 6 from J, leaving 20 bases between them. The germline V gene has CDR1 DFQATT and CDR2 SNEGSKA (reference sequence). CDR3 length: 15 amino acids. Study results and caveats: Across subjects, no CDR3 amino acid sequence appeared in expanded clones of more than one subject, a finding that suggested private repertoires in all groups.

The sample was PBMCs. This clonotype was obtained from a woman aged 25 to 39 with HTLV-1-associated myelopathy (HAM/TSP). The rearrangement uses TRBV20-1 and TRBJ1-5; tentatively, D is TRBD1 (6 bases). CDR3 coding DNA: TGCAGTGCTGCCTCCAACTACAGGGCACGTCAGCCCCAGCATTTT. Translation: CSAASNYRARQPQHF.